The 28 T cell receptor beta chains below come from one sample, sequenced in a study of technical replicates of blood from a few donors. The assay was immunoSEQ multiplex PCR, and TCRdb's table has in-frame clones only and misses some. The table includes more than 90,000 clones, almost 97% detected once. The material sequenced was T cells isolated from PBMCs. The receptors originated from a human donor in good health.

The chain is built from TRBV23-1 and TRBJ1-1; 8 bases fit TRBD1. TRBV23-1 falls under the ORF class, with uncertain function. J was trimmed by 1 base and V by 5 bases; bases with no gene match: 3. This CDR3 is built from 14 residues. The CDR3: CASSSRGQNTEAFF. The CDR3 region has the DNA TGCGCCAGCAGTTCCAGGGGGCAGAACACTGAAGCTTTCTTT.

Only one count was recorded for this clone. The chain has TRBV7-2 and TRBJ1-5; 7 bases map to TRBD1. V lost 9 bases to trimming and J lost 0 bases; unmatched junction nucleotides: 8. Germline CDR1 and CDR2: SGHTA and FQGNSA. The CDR3 runs to 15 residues. CDR3 protein: CASRVEGASNQPQHF. The DNA of the CDR3 is TGTGCCAGTCGAGTGGAGGGGGCTAGCAATCAGCCCCAGCATTTT.

This chain joins TRBV6-6 and TRBJ1-1, with D perhaps matching TRBD1 (5 bases). Germline V gene lookup returns CDR1 MNHNY and CDR2 SVGAGI (reference sequence). Trimming shortened V by 6 bases and J by 8 bases, and 16 bases separated the two germline ends. The CDR3 is 13 amino acids. Here the CDR3 DNA reads TGTGCCAGCAGATCGAGGGGAGGAAGAGAAGCTTTCTTT. Protein product: CASRSRGGREAFF.

The rearrangement uses TRBV25-1 and TRBJ1-2; TRBD1 might be the D (6 bases). This CDR3 is built from 12 residues. Trimming removed 4 bases at V and 9 bases at J, with 12 bases between. CDR1 is MGHDK, CDR2 SYGVNS, per germline. The CDR3 reads CASSAGRGSYTF. In DNA, the CDR3 is TGTGCCAGCAGTGCTGGAAGGGGGAGCTACACCTTC.

The gene calls are TRBV6-1 and TRBJ1-1; 10 bases are a match to TRBD1. The CDR3 contains 14 residues. Trimming took 2 bases from V and 4 from J; bases not matched to a gene: 1. The germline V gene encodes CDR1 MNHNS and CDR2 SASEGT. CDR3 amino acids: CASSEWTGGTEAFF. In nucleotides, the CDR3 is TGTGCCAGCAGTGAATGGACAGGGGGCACTGAAGCTTTCTTT.

The chain recombines TRBV9 with TRBJ1-5; 8 bases are a match to TRBD1. Germline CDR1 reads SGDLS; CDR2 reads YYNGEE. CDR3 length equals 14 residues. Trimming at V came to 3 bases and at J to 6 bases, leaving 5 bases not matched to a gene. CDR3 bases: TGTGCCAGCAGCGCAGGGGGCTGGAGTCAGCCCCAGCATTTT. Its translation: CASSAGGWSQPQHF.

The CDR3 loop reads CASSQVSRGTEAFF. CDR3 nucleotides: TGCGCCAGCAGCCAAGTTAGCCGGGGAACTGAAGCTTTCTTT. The chain is built from TRBV4-1 and TRBJ1-1; D remains ambiguous. The germline V gene has CDR1 MGHRA and CDR2 YSYEKL. The CDR3 runs 14 residues. The V end lost 1 base, the J end lost 5 bases, and 11 bases lay between the germline ends.

The chain is built from TRBV2 and TRBJ1-4; 8 nucleotides agree with TRBD1. The CDR3 covers 15 residues. V lost 4 bases to trimming and J lost 4 bases; unmatched junction nucleotides: 5. Germline values: CDR1 SNHLY, CDR2 FYNNEI. CDR3 in amino acids: CASSGQGLVNEKLFF. CDR3 in DNA: TGTGCCAGCAGTGGACAGGGGCTTGTTAATGAAAAACTGTTTTTT. The whole variable domain, filled in from reference TRBV2 and TRBJ1-4, reads EPEVTQTPSHQVTQMGQEVILRCVPISNHLYFYWYRQILGQKVEFLVSFYNNEISEKSEIFDDQFSVERPDGSNFTLKIRSTKLEDSAMYFCASSGQGLVNEKLFFGSGTQLSVL.

The chain couples TRBV9 to TRBJ2-3; tentatively, D is TRBD1 (6 bases). The CDR3 consists of 13 residues. Germline V gene lookup returns CDR1 SGDLS and CDR2 YYNGEE. The V and J ends lost 3 bases and 4 bases respectively, with 9 bases between them. The CDR3 sequence: CASSAGTPDTQYF. The CDR3 DNA reads as TGTGCCAGCAGCGCTGGGACACCAGATACGCAGTATTTT. Supplemented by reference TRBV9 and TRBJ2-3, the full variable domain reads DSGVTQTPKHLITATGQRVTLRCSPRSGDLSVYWYQQSLDQGLQFLIQYYNGEERAKGNILERFSAQQFPDLHSELNLSSLELGDSALYFCASSAGTPDTQYFGPGTRLTVL.

This rearrangement joins TRBV29-1 to TRBJ1-1; TRBD1 might be the D (6 bases). The CDR3 extends over 13 amino acids. The germline CDR1 and CDR2 sequences are SQVTM and ANQGSEA. Trimming shortened V by 7 bases and J by 0 bases, and 12 bases separated the two germline ends. The CDR3 DNA reads TGCAGCGGTTACAGGGCCTTGAACACTGAAGCTTTCTTT. Translated: CSGYRALNTEAFF.

The rearrangement uses TRBV5-1 and TRBJ1-1, with D possibly TRBD1 on 6 matching bases. Germline lookup yields CDR1 SGHRS and CDR2 YFSETQ. The CDR3 is made up of 13 amino acids. V was shortened by 4 bases and J by 0 bases, with 7 bases between the two germline ends. Here the CDR3 DNA reads TGCGCCAGCAGCGGGACATTGAACACTGAAGCTTTCTTT. Its translation is CASSGTLNTEAFF. The variable domain in full, with the rest retrieved from reference TRBV5-1 and TRBJ1-1, is KAGVTQTPRYLIKTRGQQVTLSCSPISGHRSVSWYQQTPGQGLQFLFEYFSETQRNKGNFPGRFSGRQFSNSRSEMNVSTLELGDSALYLCASSGTLNTEAFFGQGTRLTVV.

This rearrangement joins TRBV4-2 to TRBJ1-2, with 7 bases matching TRBD1. This CDR3 is 14 amino acids long. V lost 4 bases to trimming and J lost 2 bases; unmatched junction nucleotides: 4. CDR1 LGHNA and CDR2 YNFKEQ come from the germline V gene. CDR3 nucleotides: TGTGCCAGCAGCCCATTACAGGGGAACTATGGCTACACCTTC. Translating gives CASSPLQGNYGYTF.

The chain recombines TRBV5-5 with TRBJ2-3; perhaps TRBD1 as D (5 bases). This CDR3 comprises 16 residues. CDR1 and CDR2 (germline): SGHKS, YYEKEE (reference sequence). V gave up 0 bases and J gave up 4 bases, with 15 bases separating them. The CDR3 nucleotides are TGTGCCAGCAGCTTGGCCCCGGGTCAGGGCGCAGATACGCAGTATTTT. Protein sequence: CASSLAPGQGADTQYF.

The chain couples TRBV11-3 to TRBJ1-2; a possible D gene is TRBD1 (6 bases). In germline, CDR1 is SGHNT, CDR2 YENEEA. Trimming stripped 0 bases from V and 8 bases from J, with 22 bases between. The CDR3 runs to 17 residues. CDR3 sequence: CASSLDFGTHPRRGYTF. The DNA of the CDR3 is TGTGCCAGCAGCTTAGATTTCGGGACACATCCCCGGCGGGGCTACACCTTC.

The chain carries TRBV10-3 and TRBJ2-7; 8 positions match TRBD2. Germline CDR1 is ENHRY and CDR2 is SYGVKD. The CDR3 is 14 residues long. V lost 6 bases to trimming and J lost 3 bases; unmatched junction nucleotides: 7. The CDR3: CAIRGPGGDYEQYF. In DNA, the CDR3 is TGTGCCATCAGAGGACCCGGGGGGGACTACGAGCAGTACTTC.

This clone was picked up one time. V usage is TRBV6-4 and J usage is TRBJ1-5; D not certain. Per the germline V gene, CDR1 is MRHNA and CDR2 is SNTAGT. The CDR3 sequence is 13 residues long. Trimming removed 2 bases from V and 4 bases from J, with 6 bases in between. CDR3 sequence reads: CASSDEVNQPQHF. Here the CDR3 DNA reads TGTGCCAGCAGTGACGAGGTTAATCAGCCCCAGCATTTT.

The chain combines TRBV2 with TRBJ2-2, with a weak D call TRBD1 (6 bases). Germline V lookup: CDR1 SNHLY, CDR2 FYNNEI. The CDR3 extends over 14 amino acids. Trimming took 5 bases from V and 6 from J, leaving 13 bases between them. CDR3 in amino acids: CASSYGTLPGELFF. CDR3 in DNA: TGTGCCAGCAGTTACGGGACACTTCCCGGGGAGCTGTTTTTT.

The table lists this clone with a few counts. The chain combines TRBV29-1 with TRBJ1-1; D remains unclear. Trimming stripped 7 bases from V and 3 bases from J, with 15 bases between. This CDR3 region has 13 residues. CDR1 and CDR2 from the germline V gene are SQVTM and ANQGSEA. The CDR3 sequence: CSGQTYLDTEAFF. In DNA, the CDR3 is TGCAGCGGCCAAACTTACTTGGACACTGAAGCTTTCTTT.

The genes are TRBV5-1 and TRBJ2-1, with D maybe TRBD1 (6 bases). The V end lost 3 bases, the J end lost 4 bases, and 14 bases lay between the germline ends. The CDR3 consists of 15 residues. The germline V gene encodes CDR1 SGHRS and CDR2 YFSETQ. The CDR3 protein is CASSWGRSGYNEQFF. Here the CDR3 DNA reads TGCGCCAGCAGCTGGGGGCGCAGCGGATACAATGAGCAGTTCTTC.

The chain combines TRBV5-1 with TRBJ2-3; TRBD2 matches 12 bases. CDR3 size: 15 residues. Germline CDR1 SGHRS, CDR2 YFSETQ. With 3 bases clipped from V and 5 bases from J, the junction kept 4 bases outside the gene matches. CDR3 bases: TGCGCCAGCAGCTCCCTAGCGGGAGGGGTAGATACGCAGTATTTT. This codes for CASSSLAGGVDTQYF.

V and J are TRBV5-8 and TRBJ2-3, with D possibly matching TRBD2 (5 bases). CDR1 is SGHTS, CDR2 YDEGEE, per germline. Trimming cost V 0 bases and J 4 bases, with 9 bases left between them. This CDR3 has 14 residues. CDR3 sequence reads: CASSLVGSADTQYF. The CDR3 DNA follows: TGTGCCAGCAGCTTGGTCGGTAGCGCAGATACGCAGTATTTT.

J is TRBJ2-5 and V is TRBV5-4; a weak D match, TRBD2 (6 bases). This CDR3 has 13 residues. Trimming left V 2 bases short and J 5 bases short, with 10 bases between. Germline CDR1 is SGHNT and CDR2 is YYREEE (reference sequence). The CDR3 reads CASSLVGGETQYF. The CDR3 DNA follows: TGTGCCAGCAGCTTAGTTGGGGGGGAGACCCAGTACTTC. Full variable domain (missing parts from reference TRBV5-4 and TRBJ2-5): ETGVTQSPTHLIKTRGQQVTLRCSSQSGHNTVSWYQQALGQGPQFIFQYYREEENGRGNFPPRFSGLQFPNYSSELNVNALELDDSALYLCASSLVGGETQYFGPGTRLLVL.

The rearrangement joins TRBV18 to TRBJ1-3; tentative D call: TRBD1 (5 bases). There are 15 residues in the CDR3. Trimming cost V 1 base and J 0 bases, with 7 bases left between them. Germline CDR1 KGHSH, CDR2 LQKENI. CDR3 amino acids: CASSPRRGSGNTIYF. The CDR3 region has the DNA TGTGCCAGCTCACCACGGAGGGGCTCTGGAAACACCATATATTTT.

The chain carries TRBV2 and TRBJ2-7; 11 positions match TRBD2. The CDR3 runs to 13 residues. V lost 7 bases, J lost 2 bases, and 1 base stayed unmatched. Germline loops: CDR1 SNHLY, CDR2 FYNNEI. The CDR3 DNA reads TGTGCCAGCAATAGCGGGAGGGCCTACGAGCAGTACTTC. It codes for CASNSGRAYEQYF.

The V call is TRBV27, the J call TRBJ1-1; D is perhaps TRBD1 (6 bases). CDR1 is MNHEY, CDR2 SMNVEV, per germline (reference sequence). This CDR3 has 14 amino acids. V dropped 6 bases and J dropped 5 bases, with 16 bases sitting between them. CDR3 region: CASSETGKRTEAFF. In nucleotides, the CDR3 is TGTGCCAGCAGCGAAACAGGGAAAAGGACTGAAGCTTTCTTT.

V usage is TRBV7-8 and J usage is TRBJ2-7; TRBD2 is a possible D gene (6 bases). Germline loops: CDR1 SGHVS, CDR2 FQNEAQ. V was pared by 4 bases and J by 5 bases, with 18 bases between. The CDR3 spans 15 residues. The CDR3 region has the DNA TGTGCCAGCAGCTCGCGGGACGGGGCTTGGGACGAGCAGTACTTC. This codes for CASSSRDGAWDEQYF.

The V and J genes are TRBV19 and TRBJ2-3, with D possibly TRBD2 on 5 matching bases. Trimming removed 5 bases from V and 3 bases from J, with 15 bases in between. The germline V gene encodes CDR1 LNHDA and CDR2 SQIVND (reference sequence). The CDR3 consists of 15 residues. The CDR3 reads CASSGNGRGTDTQYF. The CDR3 bases are TGTGCCAGTAGTGGTAATGGCCGAGGGACAGATACGCAGTATTTT.

The CDR3 here is CASSAGLDVGQFF. CDR3 coding DNA: TGTGCCAGCAGTGCGGGACTAGATGTTGGGCAGTTCTTC. V gene TRBV6-5 combines with J gene TRBJ2-1; 8 nucleotides line up with TRBD2. The ends lost 5 bases at V and 12 bases at J; junction bases unmatched: 9. This CDR3 comprises 13 residues. CDR1 is MNHEY, CDR2 SVGAGI, per germline.